Below, one T cell receptor (beta chain) is given with its context. Its target is unknown. There are 16 residues in the CDR3. V trimming: 3 bases; J trimming: 0 bases; junction bases outside the gene matches: 2. CDR1 and CDR2 from the germline V gene are SGHRS and YFSETQ. This entry is derived from a study of OX40 agonist ivuxolimab in advanced cancers. Study-level background: Treatment of patients was with ivuxolimab, an agonistic anti-OX40 (CD134) antibody. From roughly 20 to 79 years was the age range, with a mean of about 56 years, and over 70% were male. General study results and limits: Among expanded peripheral T cells, antigen specificity went undetermined. Near-lowest levels of clonal expansion characterized partial responders at 0.1-3.0 mg/kg.

The data were produced by immunoSEQ multiplex PCR, yet TCRdb's version contains in-frame clones alone and is incomplete. The sample carries approximately 50,000 clones, around nine tenths recorded once. This clonotype was obtained from an adult with an advanced solid tumor such as melanoma, head and neck, liver or kidney cancer. J is TRBJ1-4 and V is TRBV5-1; 10 bases are shared with TRBD1. The material was CD4+ or CD8+ T cells sorted from blood, obtained in a trial of the OX40 agonist ivuxolimab. CDR3: CASSSGTGATNEKLFF. The CDR3 DNA follows: TGCGCCAGCAGCTCCGGGACAGGGGCAACTAATGAAAAACTGTTTTTT.